A selection of T cell receptor beta chains follows, all from one sample in a study of vaccination effects on CD4 cells after COVID-19. These receptors lack a known antigen. TCRdb's table, derived via immunoSEQ multiplex PCR, lists solely in-frame clones and lacks some. The table records some 69,000 clones, approximately 75% of them present only once. Here the sequenced sample was CD4+ T cells from PBMCs cultured with HCoV-NL63 spike peptides, taken before COVID-19 vaccination. These receptors were collected from a human donor who received a COVID-19 vaccine. Each CDR3 is given without its conserved first and last residue. Each record gives: V gene, J gene, CDR3 protein.

TRBV5-1,TRBJ2-5,ASSRGTSGPETQY
TRBV18,TRBJ2-3,ASSPTIGGDTQY
TRBV4-2,TRBJ1-6,ASSNPPGTTYNSPLH
TRBV4-2,TRBJ1-5,ASSQEGLRPQH
TRBV6-6,TRBJ2-3,ASIGRDTDTQY
TRBV12-3/TRBV12-4,TRBJ1-6,ASSLAVNSPLH
TRBV6-1,TRBJ1-4,ASREPGRATYEKLF
TRBV24-1,TRBJ1-5,ATSDTSGRYSNQPQH
TRBV30,TRBJ1-5,AWSVGLAQPQH
TRBV5-1,TRBJ1-2,ASSDGTGEAGYT
TRBV6-5,TRBJ2-3,ASSSWGDTQY
TRBV19,TRBJ1-5,ASSPDRARRPQH
TRBV19,TRBJ1-4,ASSPGQDDEKLF
TRBV6-5,TRBJ1-1,ASSIDRVTEAF
TRBV9,TRBJ2-1,ASSVAPSAGAYNEQF
TRBV18,TRBJ1-5,ASSPLHPQGNNQPQH
TRBV7-8,TRBJ2-1,ASSLIVAFPYNEQF
TRBV5-1,TRBJ1-1,ASSLTGTLNGAF
TRBV5-1,TRBJ1-2,ASSLSGWYGYT
TRBV28,TRBJ1-5,ASRRSGQPQH
TRBV18,TRBJ1-4,ASSQGFSNEKLF